These T cell receptor beta chains were read from a single sample in a study of blood T cell repertoires in COVID-19. This table comes from immunoSEQ multiplex PCR, and its TCRdb copy is limited to in-frame clones, with some not included. The repertoire holds around 200,000 clones, with nearly 90% as singletons. What was sequenced was peripheral blood. The receptors come from a middle-aged man with acute or convalescent COVID-19. The CDR3 runs from the conserved cysteine through the conserved F or W. Each record gives: V gene, clone size, J gene, D gene, CDR3 protein, CDR3 DNA. D genes are given only for firm matches. Clone size appears in some rows only: once, few, many, or a class for an expanded clone.

>TRBV27|NA|TRBJ2-1|TRBD2
CASSLWASGLSSYNEQFF
TGTGCCAGCAGTTTATGGGCTAGCGGATTAAGCTCCTACAATGAGCAGTTCTTC
>TRBV18|NA|TRBJ1-1|NA
CASFPGNSGGTEAFF
TGTGCCAGCTTCCCGGGGAATAGCGGGGGCACTGAAGCTTTCTTT
>TRBV6-1|NA|TRBJ1-1|NA
CASSSTVELEAFF
TGTGCCAGCAGCTCGACAGTTGAACTTGAAGCTTTCTTT
>TRBV11-1|NA|TRBJ2-7|NA
CASSLAGYSYEQYF
TGTGCCAGCAGCTTAGCGGGCTATTCCTACGAGCAGTACTTC
>TRBV13|NA|TRBJ2-3|TRBD2
CASSLLLAPDTDTQYF
TGTGCCAGCAGCTTATTACTAGCGCCAGACACAGATACGCAGTATTTT
>TRBV19|NA|TRBJ1-6|TRBD1
CASSIGGTGDSPLHF
TGTGCCAGTAGTATAGGGGGGACAGGGGATTCACCCCTCCACTTT
>TRBV12-3/TRBV12-4|NA|TRBJ2-3|NA
CASKQRERDTQYF
TGTGCCAGCAAGCAACGGGAAAGAGATACGCAGTATTTT
>TRBV9|NA|TRBJ2-1|TRBD2
CASSVGTSLFYNEQFF
TGTGCCAGCAGCGTTGGGACTAGCTTGTTCTACAATGAGCAGTTCTTC
>TRBV5-1|few|TRBJ1-5|NA
CASSPGGNQPQHF
TGCGCCAGCAGTCCGGGAGGCAATCAGCCCCAGCATTTT
>TRBV28|once|TRBJ1-1|NA
CASTLPGHRTTEAFF
TGTGCCAGCACCCTACCGGGACATAGGACGACTGAAGCTTTCTTT
>TRBV4-3|few|TRBJ2-1|TRBD1
CASSQNRGVNEQFF
TGCGCCAGCAGCCAAAACAGGGGGGTGAATGAGCAGTTCTTC
>TRBV28|NA|TRBJ1-2|NA
CASSLRAYGYTF
TGTGCCAGCAGTTTGCGGGCCTATGGCTACACCTTC
>TRBV6-5|NA|TRBJ1-2|TRBD1
CASSAGDSAYYGYTF
TGTGCCAGCAGCGCCGGGGACAGCGCCTACTATGGCTACACCTTC
>TRBV7-3|NA|TRBJ1-1|NA
CASTDSLNTEAFF
TGTGCCAGTACAGACAGTCTGAACACTGAAGCTTTCTTT
>TRBV3-1/TRBV3-2|few|TRBJ2-5|TRBD1
CASRADGTAQETQYF
TGTGCCAGCCGAGCGGATGGGACAGCCCAAGAGACCCAGTACTTC
>TRBV5-1|NA|TRBJ2-2|NA
CASSFSGETGELFF
TGCGCCAGCAGCTTCTCAGGGGAAACCGGGGAGCTGTTTTTT
>TRBV9|NA|TRBJ1-2|NA
CASSVGGGSAYGYTF
TGTGCCAGCAGCGTAGGGGGAGGGTCGGCGTATGGCTACACCTTC
>TRBV2|NA|TRBJ1-6|NA
CASSVQGRDNSPLHF
TGTGCCAGCAGTGTGCAGGGAAGGGATAATTCACCCCTCCACTTT
>TRBV7-9|once|TRBJ2-3|TRBD2
CASSFVLAPTDTQYF
TGTGCCAGCAGCTTCGTACTAGCGCCCACAGATACGCAGTATTTT
>TRBV7-2|NA|TRBJ2-1|TRBD1
CASSPRDSYFRSYNEQFF
TGTGCCAGCAGCCCACGGGACAGTTATTTTAGGTCCTACAATGAGCAGTTCTTC
>TRBV29-1|NA|TRBJ1-1|NA
CSVETGVAFF
TGCAGCGTTGAAACGGGGGTAGCTTTCTTT
>TRBV7-9|NA|TRBJ2-3|TRBD1
CASSLSGQSPDTQYF
TGTGCCAGCAGCTTATCGGGACAGAGTCCAGATACGCAGTATTTT
>TRBV27|NA|TRBJ2-7|NA
CASRPLSPPYEQYF
TGTGCCAGCAGGCCTCTTAGTCCCCCCTACGAGCAGTACTTC
>TRBV6-2/TRBV6-3|NA|TRBJ2-5|TRBD1
CASSGRDSLQETQYF
TGTGCCAGCAGTGGCCGGGACAGTCTCCAAGAGACCCAGTACTTC
>TRBV10-1|once|TRBJ2-7|TRBD1
CASSEGTGDEQYF
TGCGCCAGCAGTGAGGGGACAGGCGACGAGCAGTACTTC
>TRBV2|NA|TRBJ2-2|NA
CANGRAGELFF
TGTGCCAACGGCCGGGCCGGGGAGCTGTTTTTT
>TRBV24-1|NA|TRBJ2-1|TRBD2
CATSDPTPRDSGDYNEQFF
TGTGCCACCAGTGACCCAACCCCACGAGATAGCGGGGACTACAATGAGCAGTTCTTC
>TRBV30|NA|TRBJ2-6|NA
CAWNSGPGANVLTF
TGTGCCTGGAACTCTGGGCCTGGGGCCAACGTCCTGACTTTC
>TRBV7-7|NA|TRBJ2-5|TRBD2
CASSSTGLALGETQYF
TGTGCCAGCAGCTCAACGGGACTAGCGTTGGGGGAGACCCAGTACTTC
>TRBV7-3|few|TRBJ2-1|NA
CASSLAGSSYNEQFF
TGTGCCAGCAGCTTAGCGGGGAGCTCCTACAATGAGCAGTTCTTC
>TRBV6-2/TRBV6-3|NA|TRBJ2-5|TRBD2
CASSYGTSGSTGETQYF
TGTGCCAGCAGTTACGGGACTAGCGGGAGTACGGGAGAGACCCAGTACTTC
>TRBV29-1|NA|TRBJ2-1|NA
CSVDAGGHYNEQFF
TGCAGCGTTGATGCAGGGGGGCATTACAATGAGCAGTTCTTC
>TRBV30|NA|TRBJ2-5|NA
CAWSVGLKTQYF
TGTGCCTGGAGTGTGGGCCTCAAGACCCAGTACTTC
>TRBV20-1|NA|TRBJ1-3|TRBD1
CSASYGTGIHTIYF
TGCAGTGCTAGTTACGGGACAGGCATACACACCATATATTTT
>TRBV11-2|NA|TRBJ2-7|TRBD2
CASSHSSRLAGGYEQYF
TGTGCCAGCAGCCACTCCTCCCGACTAGCGGGAGGGTACGAGCAGTACTTC
>TRBV27|NA|TRBJ1-4|NA
CASSLRSSHNEKLFF
TGTGCCAGCAGTTTACGGTCGTCCCATAATGAAAAACTGTTTTTT
>TRBV7-2|NA|TRBJ1-4|NA
CASSLVGASLEKLFF
TGTGCCAGCAGCTTAGTGGGGGCGTCTCTTGAAAAACTGTTTTTT
>TRBV11-2|NA|TRBJ2-7|NA
CASSLVRNEQYF
TGTGCCAGCAGCTTAGTTAGAAACGAGCAGTACTTC
>TRBV5-1|NA|TRBJ2-3|TRBD2
CASSLSGRSTDTQYF
TGCGCCAGCAGCTTGAGCGGGAGAAGCACAGATACGCAGTATTTT
>TRBV28|NA|TRBJ1-2|NA
CATLAGSDYGYTF
TGTGCCACCCTGGCGGGGTCGGACTATGGCTACACCTTC
>TRBV2|NA|TRBJ2-1|TRBD1
CASSVDRGHYNEQFF
TGTGCCAGCAGCGTGGACAGGGGGCACTACAATGAGCAGTTCTTC
>TRBV12-3/TRBV12-4|NA|TRBJ1-4|NA
CASSLNRPEKLFF
TGTGCCAGCAGTTTGAACAGGCCGGAAAAACTGTTTTTT
>TRBV20-1|NA|TRBJ2-1|TRBD1
CSAPGQGRQFF
TGCAGTGCCCCCGGACAGGGCCGGCAGTTCTTC
>TRBV5-1|NA|TRBJ1-4|TRBD1
CASSPGQGLATNEKLFF
TGCGCCAGCAGCCCGGGACAGGGGTTGGCAACTAATGAAAAACTGTTTTTT
>TRBV5-6|NA|TRBJ2-7|TRBD2
CASGLGGGSYITYEQYF
TGTGCCAGCGGACTCGGTGGCGGGAGCTATATCACCTACGAGCAGTACTTC
>TRBV6-5|NA|TRBJ1-6|TRBD1
CASSLNRDRDSPLHF
TGTGCCAGCAGTCTAAACCGGGACAGGGACTCACCCCTCCACTTT
>TRBV15|NA|TRBJ2-1|TRBD2
CASRLAGVNEQFF
TGTGCCTCACGACTAGCGGGGGTCAATGAGCAGTTCTTC
>TRBV5-1|NA|TRBJ1-3|TRBD1
CASSLDTGAGNTIYF
TGCGCCAGCAGCTTGGACACAGGGGCTGGAAACACCATATATTTT
>TRBV7-8|NA|TRBJ2-5|NA
CASSLQALGETQYF
TGTGCCAGCAGCCTGCAAGCCCTCGGGGAGACCCAGTACTTC